What follows describes a single TCR beta chain. Original processing methods: Amplification from reference gene primers served as the basis for estimated nucleated cell counts. TCRdb's copy holds only in-frame clones and misses some; the assay was immunoSEQ multiplex PCR. V, J and clone size derive from that table, while D and trimming were established from the DNA sequence. The sample holds 250,000 to 400,000 clones, almost 90% seen once. These data are taken from a study of blood T cell repertoires in COVID-19. CDR1 is MGHRA and CDR2 is YSYEKL in the germline V gene. CDR3 length: 15 residues. Trimming took 5 bases from V and 1 from J; bases not matched to a gene: 6.

The clonotype originates from a woman under 40 with COVID-19, enrolled during active disease. Sequencing was carried out using peripheral blood. The rearrangement links TRBV4-1 to TRBJ1-1; 8 nucleotides agree with TRBD1. CDR3 loop: CASSSRTGRNTEAFF. The CDR3 coding sequence is TGCGCCAGCAGCTCTCGGACAGGGAGGAACACTGAAGCTTTCTTT.